This entry is about one T cell receptor beta chain. Amplification yielded TCR beta CDR3 regions, with RNA transcripts as the source. Initially, a first-round RT-PCR of the TCR CDR3 employed the HTBI primer set. TCRdb recomputed calls from the multiplex PCR reads with MiXCR, one row per CDR3 protein. The data show roughly 380,000 distinct CDR3 sequences, approximately 15% seen once. The entry originates in a study of T cells in Graves' hyperthyroidism and ophthalmopathy. Patients between 18 and 65 years old had hyperthyroidism, newly diagnosed and lasting under 2 months. Per germline, CDR1 SGHTA and CDR2 FQGTGA. The CDR3 contains 13 residues. V lost 3 bases and J lost 5, with 7 bases in between.

The rearrangement uses TRBV7-3 and TRBJ2-2; D is undetermined. The clonotype was recovered from an older woman with Graves' hyperthyroidism. Sequencing was performed on blood. The CDR3 protein is CASSLAATGELFF. The CDR3 DNA follows: TGTGCCAGCAGCTTGGCTGCTACCGGGGAGCTGTTTTTT.